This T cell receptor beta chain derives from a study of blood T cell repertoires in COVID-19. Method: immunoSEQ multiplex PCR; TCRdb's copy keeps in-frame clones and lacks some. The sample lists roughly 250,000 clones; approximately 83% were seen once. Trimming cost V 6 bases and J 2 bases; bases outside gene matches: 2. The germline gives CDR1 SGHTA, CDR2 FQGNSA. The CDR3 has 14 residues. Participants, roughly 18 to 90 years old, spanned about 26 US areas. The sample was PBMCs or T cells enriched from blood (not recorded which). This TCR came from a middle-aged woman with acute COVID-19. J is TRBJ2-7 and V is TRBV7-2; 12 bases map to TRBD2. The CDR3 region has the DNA TGTGCCAGCAGTCTAGCGGGAGGGCCCTACGAGCAGTACTTC. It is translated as CASSLAGGPYEQYF.